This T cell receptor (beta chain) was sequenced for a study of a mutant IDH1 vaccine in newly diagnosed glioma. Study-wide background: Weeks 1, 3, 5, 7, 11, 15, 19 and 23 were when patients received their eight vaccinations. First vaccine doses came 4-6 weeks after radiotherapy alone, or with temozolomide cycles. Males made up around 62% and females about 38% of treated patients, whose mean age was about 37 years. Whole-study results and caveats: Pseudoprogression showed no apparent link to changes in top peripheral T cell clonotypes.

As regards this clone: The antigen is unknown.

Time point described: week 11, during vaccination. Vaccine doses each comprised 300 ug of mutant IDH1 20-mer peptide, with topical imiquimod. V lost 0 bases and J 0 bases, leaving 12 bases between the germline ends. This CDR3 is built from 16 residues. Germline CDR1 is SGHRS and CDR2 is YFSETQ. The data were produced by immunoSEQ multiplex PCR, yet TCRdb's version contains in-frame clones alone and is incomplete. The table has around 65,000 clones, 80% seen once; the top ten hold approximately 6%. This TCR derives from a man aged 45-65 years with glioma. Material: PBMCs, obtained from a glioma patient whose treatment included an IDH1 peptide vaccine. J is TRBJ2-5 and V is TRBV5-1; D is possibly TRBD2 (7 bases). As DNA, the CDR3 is TGCGCCAGCAGCTTGGGGGGGAGGGGGAACCAAGAGACCCAGTACTTC. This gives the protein CASSLGGRGNQETQYF. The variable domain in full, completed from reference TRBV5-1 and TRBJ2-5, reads KAGVTQTPRYLIKTRGQQVTLSCSPISGHRSVSWYQQTPGQGLQFLFEYFSETQRNKGNFPGRFSGRQFSNSRSEMNVSTLELGDSALYLCASSLGGRGNQETQYFGPGTRLLVL.